A selection of T cell receptor beta chains follows, all from one sample in a study of T cells in Graves' hyperthyroidism and ophthalmopathy. TCRdb recomputed calls from the multiplex PCR reads with MiXCR, one row per CDR3 protein. The sample comprises about 710,000 distinct CDR3 sequences, roughly 15% of which are singletons, and roughly 8% rests with the top ten. Sample: blood. These receptors were obtained from a man between 18 and 35 years old with Graves' hyperthyroidism. The CDR3 runs from the conserved cysteine through the conserved F or W. The D gene is left open where the match is weak. For some rows the clone size is stated as once, few or many, or as a class when expanded; others skip it.

J gene: TRBJ2-6
clone size: few
D gene: .
V gene: TRBV2
CDR3 DNA: TGTGCCAGCGGGGGGTCCTCAACTGGGGCCAACGTCCTGACTTTC
CDR3 protein: CASGGSSTGANVLTF

J gene: TRBJ2-6
clone size: .
D gene: TRBD1
V gene: TRBV5-1
CDR3 DNA: TGCGCCAGCAGAGTCACGGGACAGGGTGGTTCTGGGGCCAACGTCCTGACTTTC
CDR3 protein: CASRVTGQGGSGANVLTF

J gene: TRBJ2-1
clone size: few
D gene: TRBD2
V gene: TRBV5-4
CDR3 DNA: TGTGCCAGCAGCACTTTTAGCGGGAGAGGGTACAATGAGCAGTTCTTC
CDR3 protein: CASSTFSGRGYNEQFF

J gene: TRBJ2-7
clone size: many
D gene: .
V gene: TRBV5-6
CDR3 DNA: TGTGCCAGCAGCCCATTAGGTCCCGGGTCGAGCTCCTACGAGCAGTACTTC
CDR3 protein: CASSPLGPGSSSYEQYF

J gene: TRBJ2-1
clone size: few
D gene: TRBD2
V gene: TRBV28
CDR3 DNA: TGTGCCAGCAGTTTAATCCGGGAGGCGCAGTTCTTC
CDR3 protein: CASSLIREAQFF

J gene: TRBJ2-7
clone size: many
D gene: TRBD2
V gene: TRBV5-1
CDR3 DNA: TGCGCCAGCAGCTCCGAGCGGGAGGGAAGGAGTAAGCAGTACTTC
CDR3 protein: CASSSEREGRSKQYF

J gene: TRBJ2-1
clone size: many
D gene: .
V gene: TRBV14
CDR3 DNA: TGTGCCAGCAGCCAATGGGGATCCTCCTACAATGAGCAGTTCTTC
CDR3 protein: CASSQWGSSYNEQFF

J gene: TRBJ2-2
clone size: .
D gene: TRBD2
V gene: TRBV6-5
CDR3 DNA: TGTGCCAGCAGTTACGGTGGTGCGGGAGGTCCGACCGGGGAGCTGTTTTTT
CDR3 protein: CASSYGGAGGPTGELFF

J gene: TRBJ1-6
clone size: .
D gene: TRBD1
V gene: TRBV7-6
CDR3 DNA: TGTGCCAGCAGCAGAGGGGGCGACGCTTCACCCCTCCACTTT
CDR3 protein: CASSRGGDASPLHF

J gene: TRBJ2-7
clone size: few
D gene: TRBD2
V gene: TRBV11-2
CDR3 DNA: TGTGCCAGCAGCCGGGGGGACGGCGAGCAGTACTTC
CDR3 protein: CASSRGDGEQYF

J gene: TRBJ2-1
clone size: many
D gene: .
V gene: TRBV7-9
CDR3 DNA: TGTGCCAGCAGCCCCCGAGAGGGGCCCTACAATGAGCAGTTCTTC
CDR3 protein: CASSPREGPYNEQFF

J gene: TRBJ2-3
clone size: many
D gene: .
V gene: TRBV20-1
CDR3 DNA: TGCAGTGCTAGAGACGCGGTTGGTGGCGGCAGGCCCATGGATACGCAGTATTTT
CDR3 protein: CSARDAVGGGRPMDTQYF

J gene: TRBJ2-1
clone size: .
D gene: .
V gene: TRBV7-9
CDR3 DNA: TGTGCCAGCAGCTCACGCAGGATTGGGGTGGGTCTCTACAATGAGCAGTTCTTC
CDR3 protein: CASSSRRIGVGLYNEQFF

J gene: TRBJ2-1
clone size: many
D gene: TRBD2
V gene: TRBV28
CDR3 DNA: TGTGCCAGCAGTTTAGGTCTAGCGGTCGACAATGAGCAGTTCTTC
CDR3 protein: CASSLGLAVDNEQFF

J gene: TRBJ2-5
clone size: many
D gene: .
V gene: TRBV7-9
CDR3 DNA: TGTGCCAGCAGCTACCCTGGAAACACTTACCAAGAGACCCAGTACTTC
CDR3 protein: CASSYPGNTYQETQYF

J gene: TRBJ2-7
clone size: many
D gene: .
V gene: TRBV27
CDR3 DNA: TGTGCCAGCAGTTTAGGGGTCTGGGACGAGCAGTACTTC
CDR3 protein: CASSLGVWDEQYF

J gene: TRBJ2-5
clone size: .
D gene: TRBD1
V gene: TRBV24-1
CDR3 DNA: TGTGCCACCAGTGATCAGTACGGGACAGGCCCAGAGACCCAGTACTTC
CDR3 protein: CATSDQYGTGPETQYF

J gene: TRBJ2-3
clone size: many
D gene: TRBD2
V gene: TRBV3-1
CDR3 DNA: TGTGCCAGCAGCCAAGCCGGGAGGAACACAGATACGCAGTATTTT
CDR3 protein: CASSQAGRNTDTQYF

J gene: TRBJ2-2
clone size: many
D gene: .
V gene: TRBV28
CDR3 DNA: TGTGCCAGCAGCCTACAGATTTACACCGGGGAGCTGTTTTTT
CDR3 protein: CASSLQIYTGELFF

J gene: TRBJ2-5
clone size: few
D gene: TRBD1
V gene: TRBV20-1
CDR3 DNA: TGCAGTGCTAGTGTGACAGGGGGCGAGACCCAGTACTTC
CDR3 protein: CSASVTGGETQYF

J gene: TRBJ2-7
clone size: .
D gene: .
V gene: TRBV28
CDR3 DNA: TGTGCCAGCAGCCGGGGGATTTTCGAGCAGTACTTC
CDR3 protein: CASSRGIFEQYF

J gene: TRBJ1-1
clone size: many
D gene: .
V gene: TRBV2
CDR3 DNA: TGTGCCAGCAGTAAGGACAGGAACACTGAAGCTTTCTTT
CDR3 protein: CASSKDRNTEAFF

J gene: TRBJ1-1
clone size: .
D gene: TRBD1
V gene: TRBV3-1
CDR3 DNA: TGTGCCAGCAGCCCGGGACAGGGGCTGCGCACTGAAGCTTTCTTT
CDR3 protein: CASSPGQGLRTEAFF

J gene: TRBJ2-7
clone size: .
D gene: .
V gene: TRBV29-1
CDR3 DNA: TGCAGCGTGGGGGGGCCATCCTACGAGCAGTACTTC
CDR3 protein: CSVGGPSYEQYF